This TCR beta chain derives from a study of T-cell reconstitution after alpha-beta-depleted transplantation in children (dated by TCRdb to the mid-2010s). For the study in its entirety: Using TCR repertoire profiling, the study quantitatively followed how T-cell immune reconstitution unfolded in children after TCRalphabeta/CD19-depleted allogeneic hematopoietic cell transplantation.

Trimmed from V: 6 bases; trimmed from J: 3 bases; junction bases lacking a gene match: 6. According to the germline V gene (reference sequence), CDR1 reads SEHNR and CDR2 reads FQNEAQ. The CDR3 spans 15 residues, from the cysteine through the phenylalanine. Only CDR3 DNA remains: 45 bases, in frame from the first base. Library creation used PCR. Sequencing took place on an Illumina HiSeq 2500. To normalize quantification of the TCRbeta repertoire, the TCR libraries were built with molecular barcoding that relied on unique molecular identifiers. TCRdb reanalyzed the raw reads on its own, using fastp at Q25 for trimming and MiXCR for clone calling, and kept in-frame beta chains. Identical CDR3 proteins give one entry, which carries the most common genes and DNA. The sample table shows about 540,000 distinct CDR3 sequences, and about 18% are seen once. The leading ten clones occupy roughly 3.3% of the sample.

In the case of this clonotype: Its antigen is unknown. Per-base qualities were not stored, and no clone one base away is much larger.

The material sequenced was PBMCs from the stem cell graft donor, taken from the stem cell graft. This receptor chain uses TRBV7-9 and TRBJ1-1, with 11 middle bases fitting TRBD1. The clonotype was recovered from a human donor who donated a stem cell graft to a child with acute lymphoblastic leukemia. The CDR3 here reads CASRGQGAIDTEAFF. The sequence in DNA is TGTGCCAGCAGAGGACAGGGGGCTATCGACACTGAAGCTTTCTTT.